The TCR beta chain described here comes from a study of T cell repertoires in ileal Crohn's disease. Study overall: Patients had a median approximately 8-year disease duration, and roughly 38% were active smokers. Study observations and caveats: Compared with non-smokers, active smokers at surgery showed more clonal expansions. Postoperative endoscopy occurred within one year, median 6.9 months.

Time point defined: neoterminal ileum biopsy at postoperative endoscopy, about 6 months after surgery. Comments on this clone: The antigen is unknown.

Sequencing was performed with immunoSEQ multiplex PCR; in TCRdb, only in-frame clones are kept and a portion is missing. The profile shows about 62,000 clones, about 89% of them singletons. Sequenced input: ileal tissue. The TCR originated in an adult with Crohn's disease.

This CDR3 is CASSVGPGSSGNTIYF. CDR3 in DNA: TGTGCCAGCAGCGTAGGTCCAGGATCCTCTGGAAACACCATATATTTT. The V call is TRBV9, the J call TRBJ1-3; no reliable D call. Germline assignment: CDR1 SGDLS and CDR2 YYNGEE. The CDR3 length is 16 residues. V gave up 0 bases and J gave up 0 bases, with 10 bases separating them.